The rows below give T cell receptor beta chains drawn from one sample of a study of identical twins. MiXCR, run by TCRdb on the 5' RACE reads, gives a single entry per CDR3 protein. This sample has more than 400,000 distinct CDR3 sequences, with approximately 16% found just once. The same data also went into a second study, on yellow fever vaccine responses in identical twins.

The sequenced sample consisted of CD4+ T cells sorted from blood. These receptors originate from a woman younger than 30 in good health. CDR3s include the opening cysteine and the closing phenylalanine or tryptophan. D genes are given only for firm matches. Clone size is not always given. Where it is, it says once, few, many or a class for expanded clones.

v_call	j_call	d_call	clone_size	cdr3_length	cdr3_nt	cdr3_aa
TRBV7-7	TRBJ2-5	TRBD2	few	16	TGTGCCAGCAGCCCCCTGACTAGCGGGGGGAAAGAGACCCAGTACTTC	CASSPLTSGGKETQYF
TRBV3-1	TRBJ2-2	.	few	18	TGTGCCAGCAGCCAAGATAGGCTTTGGAGGAGGGACACCGGGGAGCTGTTTTTT	CASSQDRLWRRDTGELFF
TRBV10-3	TRBJ1-5	.	few	13	TGTGCCTATTCAGGGTCCGAGAACCAGCCCCAGCATTTT	CAYSGSENQPQHF
TRBV5-1	TRBJ2-1	.	many	15	TGCGCCAGCAGCGGGGGGGGGCCCTCCTACAATGAGCAGTTCTTC	CASSGGGPSYNEQFF
TRBV12-3/TRBV12-4	TRBJ2-1	TRBD2	few	18	TGTGCCAGCAGTTTAAGGGCTAGCGGGACCTTCTCCTACAATGAGCAGTTCTTC	CASSLRASGTFSYNEQFF
TRBV5-8	TRBJ2-7	.	.	13	TGTGCCAGCAGCTTTTTCGTGGGGTACGAGCAGTACTTC	CASSFFVGYEQYF
TRBV3-1	TRBJ1-4	TRBD1	few	15	TGTGCCAGCAGCCTGGACAGGGATTTGAGTGAAAAACTGTTTTTT	CASSLDRDLSEKLFF
TRBV20-1	TRBJ2-3	TRBD1	few	16	TGCAGTGCCCCGACTGGACAGGGGGCCAACACAGATACGCAGTATTTT	CSAPTGQGANTDTQYF
TRBV4-1	TRBJ1-1	.	.	18	TGCGCCAGCAGCCAAGAGAGGAGAAGGGTCACCTCGAACACTGAAGCTTTCTTT	CASSQERRRVTSNTEAFF
TRBV12-3/TRBV12-4	TRBJ2-1	.	many	14	TGTGCCAGCAGTTTATCTGGCTCCTACAATGAGCAGTTCTTC	CASSLSGSYNEQFF
TRBV29-1	TRBJ2-7	.	once	13	TGCAGCGCCGCCCCCCGGGGACCCTACGAGCAGTACTTC	CSAAPRGPYEQYF
TRBV20-1	TRBJ2-3	.	.	13	TGCAGTGCCATACCGGAAAACACAGATACGCAGTATTTT	CSAIPENTDTQYF
TRBV12-3/TRBV12-4	TRBJ1-6	.	few	16	TGTGCCAGCAGGGAAGGGAGGTTTCTCTATAATTCACCCCTCCACTTT	CASREGRFLYNSPLHF
TRBV14	TRBJ1-3	.	.	13	TGTGCCAGCAGCCAGTTGTCCGGAAACACCATATATTTT	CASSQLSGNTIYF
TRBV5-6	TRBJ2-1	.	.	14	TGTGCCAGCAACGAGGAGGGGATGGGCAATGAGCAGTTCTTC	CASNEEGMGNEQFF
TRBV20-1	TRBJ2-5	.	many	13	TGCAGTGCTGACCGGGACTCCAAAGAGACCCAGTACTTC	CSADRDSKETQYF
TRBV18	TRBJ1-1	.	few	20	TGTGCCAGCTCACCAACTTCCTACAGATTAAGTGAAAAACCGAACACTGAAGCTTTCTTT	CASSPTSYRLSEKPNTEAFF
TRBV9	TRBJ2-3	.	.	18	TGTGCCAGCAGCGTATTGGCGGACCGCCCGGTGTTCACAGATACGCAGTATTTT	CASSVLADRPVFTDTQYF
TRBV5-5	TRBJ2-5	TRBD1	few	13	TGTGCCAGCAGCCAAGGACAGGGGAAGACCCAGTACTTC	CASSQGQGKTQYF
TRBV11-2	TRBJ2-1	TRBD2	few	21	TGTGCCAGCAGCCCTCCGTTGGAGACTAGCGGACTCGATACCCTCTACAATGAGCAGTTCTTC	CASSPPLETSGLDTLYNEQFF
TRBV28	TRBJ1-5	.	.	14	TGTGCATCTAAGACGACACGTAGCAATCAGCCCCAGCATTTT	CASKTTRSNQPQHF
TRBV7-2	TRBJ2-7	.	few	16	TGTGCCAGCAGCCGAGGCCACGGCGGGATATACTACGAGCAGTACTTC	CASSRGHGGIYYEQYF
TRBV6-1	TRBJ1-1	.	.	15	TGTGCCAGCAGCTCCCCGTATGGTCAGAACACTGAAGCTTTCTTT	CASSSPYGQNTEAFF
TRBV10-3	TRBJ2-5	TRBD2	few	16	TGTGCCATCAGTGAGAGCCCTATCGGGAGGGGAGAGACCCAGTACTTC	CAISESPIGRGETQYF
TRBV14	TRBJ1-5	.	.	15	TGTGCCAGCAGCCAAGGGACCATTGCCGATCAGCCCCAGCATTTT	CASSQGTIADQPQHF
TRBV24-1	TRBJ2-1	TRBD1	.	20	TGTGCCACCAGTGATGTTCCGGGACAGGGGGCTCGAAGCTCCTACAATGAGCAGTTCTTC	CATSDVPGQGARSSYNEQFF
TRBV4-1	TRBJ2-1	TRBD2	.	15	TGCGCCAGCAGCCAAGAAGGGACTAGTAGTGGTGAGCAGTTCTTC	CASSQEGTSSGEQFF
TRBV27	TRBJ2-1	TRBD1	.	18	TGTGCCAGCAGTTTACGATGGGTAGAGACAGGGGGTCGCAATGAGCAGTTCTTC	CASSLRWVETGGRNEQFF
TRBV3-1	TRBJ2-7	TRBD1	.	14	TGTGCCAGCAGCCACTCTCCGGGACAGGGTAAGCAGTACTTC	CASSHSPGQGKQYF
TRBV6-5	TRBJ2-7	TRBD2	few	15	TGTGCCAGCAGTTCCCTACTAGCGGAGGACTACGAGCAGTACTTC	CASSSLLAEDYEQYF
TRBV10-3	TRBJ1-5	.	.	15	TGTGCCATCAGTGATCGAGGGGGTGCGAATCAGCCCCAGCATTTT	CAISDRGGANQPQHF
TRBV5-1	TRBJ2-3	TRBD2	.	17	TGCGCCAGCAGCTTGAGCCCGGGACTAGAAAAATCAGATACGCAGTATTTT	CASSLSPGLEKSDTQYF
TRBV7-2	TRBJ2-1	.	.	13	TGTGCCAGCAGCACAGCTGGGGGGAATGAGCAGTTCTTC	CASSTAGGNEQFF
TRBV3-1	TRBJ2-7	.	.	20	TGTGCCAGCAGCCAAGAACTCTCTTTCGGTCGGAGGACCCCTTCCTCCGAGCAGTACTTC	CASSQELSFGRRTPSSEQYF
TRBV6-1	TRBJ1-2	TRBD1	.	15	TGTGCCAGCAGTGAGGGACAGGGTTTTCCTTATGGCTACACCTTC	CASSEGQGFPYGYTF
TRBV9	TRBJ1-2	.	few	18	TGTGCCAGCAGCACTCGAGATGGGAGGGCGGGAGCTAACTATGGCTACACCTTC	CASSTRDGRAGANYGYTF
TRBV10-3	TRBJ2-1	TRBD1	few	16	TGTGCCACCGCACACCAGGGACAGGGGGCCTACAATGAGCAGTTCTTC	CATAHQGQGAYNEQFF
TRBV21-1	TRBJ1-6	.	.	17	TGTGCCAGCGGGCCCTCTATGAGTGAATTATATAATTCACCCCTCCACTTT	CASGPSMSELYNSPLHF
TRBV28	TRBJ1-5	TRBD1	.	13	TGTGCCAGCAACGGACAGGGAGATCAGCCCCAGCATTTT	CASNGQGDQPQHF
TRBV5-1	TRBJ1-1	.	many	13	TGCGCCAGCAGCTTACAGATTAACACTGAAGCTTTCTTT	CASSLQINTEAFF
TRBV5-1	TRBJ1-2	.	.	16	TGCGCCAGCAGCCTACCCGCGACCGGGGAGATCTATGGCTACACCTTC	CASSLPATGEIYGYTF
TRBV29-1	TRBJ1-1	.	many	14	TGCAGCGTTTCTCGACAGGCGGGGGACACTGAAGCTTTCTTT	CSVSRQAGDTEAFF